The rows below give T cell receptor beta chains drawn from one sample of a study of blood T cell repertoires in COVID-19. Produced via immunoSEQ multiplex PCR; TCRdb's table is partial and in-frame only. The sample shows about 350,000 clones, approximately 86% of them seen only once. Sequenced: peripheral blood. The receptors originated from a woman aged 55-75 years with COVID-19, enrolled during active disease. The CDR3 runs from the conserved cysteine through the conserved F or W. The D gene is left open where the match is weak. Where a row states a size, it is once, few, many or the class of an expanded clone; other rows omit it.

j_call | clone_size | d_call | v_call | cdr3_aa | cdr3_nt
TRBJ2-7 | . | TRBD2 | TRBV10-3 | CAISGGFVRGRTYEQYF | TGTGCCATCAGCGGGGGGTTCGTAAGGGGACGTACCTACGAGCAGTACTTC
TRBJ1-1 | . | TRBD1 | TRBV4-2 | CASSRRDREAFF | TGTGCCAGCAGCCGTAGGGACAGAGAAGCTTTCTTT
TRBJ2-7 | . | . | TRBV11-2 | CASSLGPGLGEQYF | TGTGCCAGCAGCTTAGGCCCAGGGTTGGGGGAGCAGTACTTC
TRBJ1-3 | . | . | TRBV4-3 | CASSQEPGNTIYF | TGCGCCAGCAGCCAAGAACCCGGGAACACCATATATTTT
TRBJ2-3 | . | TRBD2 | TRBV24-1 | CATSDSRGIDGDTQYF | TGTGCCACCAGTGATTCGCGGGGGATTGACGGAGATACGCAGTATTTT
TRBJ1-4 | . | TRBD1 | TRBV6-6 | CASSPTGGTNEKLFF | TGTGCCAGCAGCCCAACAGGGGGCACTAATGAAAAACTGTTTTTT
TRBJ1-4 | . | . | TRBV11-2 | CASSPSRGGEKLFF | TGTGCCAGCAGCCCTAGTCGGGGTGGAGAAAAACTGTTTTTT
TRBJ1-6 | . | . | TRBV9 | CASSPSSSYNSPLHF | TGTGCCAGCAGCCCCTCGAGCTCCTATAATTCACCCCTCCACTTT
TRBJ2-6 | . | . | TRBV18 | CASSPWRDSGANVLTF | TGTGCCAGCTCACCATGGCGGGACTCTGGGGCCAACGTCCTGACTTTC
TRBJ1-2 | few | . | TRBV7-2 | CASSFNGEGYGYTF | TGTGCCAGCAGCTTTAACGGGGAAGGCTATGGCTACACCTTC
TRBJ2-1 | . | TRBD2 | TRBV30 | CAWSVASGSYNEQFF | TGTGCCTGGAGTGTAGCTAGCGGTTCCTACAATGAGCAGTTCTTC
TRBJ2-2 | . | TRBD1 | TRBV5-1 | CASSLDWDRIRSGELFF | TGCGCCAGCAGCTTGGACTGGGACAGGATAAGGTCCGGGGAGCTGTTTTTT
TRBJ2-3 | . | TRBD1 | TRBV5-6 | CASSLGYRGATDTQYF | TGTGCCAGCAGCCTCGGTTACAGGGGCGCCACAGATACGCAGTATTTT
TRBJ1-6 | few | . | TRBV30 | CAWSVNGPLNNSPLHF | TGTGCCTGGAGTGTAAATGGGCCCCTAAATAATTCACCCCTCCACTTT
TRBJ1-2 | . | . | TRBV7-2 | CASSLAFNRDYGYTF | TGTGCCAGCAGCTTAGCGTTTAACAGAGACTATGGCTACACCTTC
TRBJ2-7 | . | TRBD2 | TRBV5-4 | CASSFRTSDSYEQYF | TGTGCCAGCAGCTTTAGGACTAGCGACTCCTACGAGCAGTACTTC
TRBJ1-4 | . | TRBD1 | TRBV7-9 | CASSAGDSKNEKLFF | TGTGCCAGCAGCGCAGGGGACAGTAAAAATGAAAAACTGTTTTTT
TRBJ1-1 | once | . | TRBV5-1 | CASTRGRAGNTEAFF | TGCGCCAGCACCCGCGGGCGGGCGGGGAACACTGAAGCTTTCTTT
TRBJ2-7 | . | . | TRBV6-6 | CASTLGAGSYEQYF | TGTGCCAGCACCCTAGGGGCCGGATCCTACGAGCAGTACTTC
TRBJ1-4 | once | . | TRBV9 | CASSLSQGVDEKLFF | TGTGCCAGCAGCCTATCACAAGGGGTTGATGAAAAACTGTTTTTT
TRBJ1-2 | . | . | TRBV28 | CASSFSETATYGYTF | TGTGCCAGCAGTTTCTCGGAAACAGCCACCTATGGCTACACCTTC
TRBJ2-7 | . | TRBD2 | TRBV10-2 | CASTPSGSGGSGEQYF | TGCGCCAGCACCCCGAGTGGTAGCGGGGGATCGGGCGAGCAGTACTTC
TRBJ2-2 | few | . | TRBV6-5 | CASKPARESTGELFF | TGTGCCAGCAAACCCGCACGGGAGAGCACCGGGGAGCTGTTTTTT
TRBJ1-4 | . | . | TRBV3-1/TRBV3-2 | CASSLQGRVGPANEKLFF | TGTGCCAGCAGCCTCCAGGGGCGCGTCGGTCCTGCTAATGAAAAACTGTTTTTT
TRBJ2-1 | once | TRBD2 | TRBV10-3 | CAIHQTSGAFNEQFF | TGTGCCATCCATCAGACTAGCGGGGCTTTCAATGAGCAGTTCTTC
TRBJ1-3 | . | . | TRBV5-1 | CASSLNQGSGNTIYF | TGCGCCAGCAGCTTGAACCAGGGGAGTGGAAACACCATATATTTT
TRBJ1-2 | . | TRBD1 | TRBV27 | CASSQHRGNYGYTF | TGTGCCAGCAGTCAACACAGGGGGAACTATGGCTACACCTTC
TRBJ2-2 | . | . | TRBV13 | CASSPRYTGELFF | TGTGCCAGCAGCCCCCGGTACACCGGGGAGCTGTTTTTT
TRBJ1-5 | . | TRBD1 | TRBV5-8 | CASSDRTGYQPQHF | TGTGCCAGCAGCGATCGGACAGGGTATCAGCCCCAGCATTTT
TRBJ2-3 | . | . | TRBV27 | CASTLRGTDTQYF | TGTGCCAGCACCCTGAGGGGCACAGATACGCAGTATTTT
TRBJ1-4 | . | . | TRBV11-2 | CASSAPGGRNEKLFF | TGTGCCAGCAGCGCGCCGGGTGGGAGAAATGAAAAACTGTTTTTT
TRBJ1-2 | . | TRBD1 | TRBV7-3 | CASSLYGTGDYGYTF | TGTGCCAGCAGCTTATATGGGACAGGGGACTATGGCTACACCTTC
TRBJ1-1 | . | . | TRBV10-3 | CAISESMVGGNSEAFF | TGTGCCATCAGTGAGTCGATGGTAGGGGGTAACTCTGAAGCTTTCTTT
TRBJ1-2 | few | TRBD1 | TRBV6-6 | CASSGQGGYGYTF | TGTGCCAGCAGCGGACAGGGTGGCTATGGCTACACCTTC
TRBJ2-2 | . | . | TRBV30 | CAWNQEGIRGELFF | TGTGCCTGGAACCAGGAAGGAATTCGCGGGGAGCTGTTTTTT
TRBJ1-1 | . | . | TRBV7-6 | CASSARRDKFKAFF | TGTGCCAGCAGCGCCCGCCGGGACAAATTTAAAGCTTTCTTT
TRBJ2-3 | . | TRBD2 | TRBV5-1 | CASSTSGGAGTDTQYF | TGCGCCAGCAGTACTAGCGGGGGGGCCGGGACAGATACGCAGTATTTT
TRBJ1-3 | few | . | TRBV10-1 | CASSEGTTGNTIYF | TGCGCCAGCAGTGAAGGGACAACTGGAAACACCATATATTTT
TRBJ1-1 | . | . | TRBV6-5 | CASSSRGWGTEAFF | TGTGCCAGCAGTTCCAGGGGTTGGGGGACTGAAGCTTTCTTT
TRBJ2-3 | . | . | TRBV9 | CASSVQGEDTDTQYF | TGTGCCAGCAGCGTACAGGGCGAGGACACAGATACGCAGTATTTT
TRBJ2-1 | . | TRBD2 | TRBV6-5 | CASSHGGGYEQFF | TGTGCCAGCAGCCACGGGGGGGGATATGAGCAGTTCTTC
TRBJ1-6 | . | . | TRBV14 | CASSQQKSPLHF | TGTGCCAGCAGCCAACAGAAGTCACCCCTCCACTTT
TRBJ1-2 | few | . | TRBV27 | CASSLDRDTINYGYTF | TGTGCCAGCAGCTTGGATCGGGACACCATAAACTATGGCTACACCTTC
TRBJ1-5 | . | . | TRBV7-2 | CASSLGRVAQPQHF | TGTGCCAGCAGCTTAGGCAGGGTAGCTCAGCCCCAGCATTTT
TRBJ1-1 | . | . | TRBV19 | CASSILPPRENTEAFF | TGTGCCAGTAGTATATTACCCCCCAGGGAGAACACTGAAGCTTTCTTT
TRBJ2-3 | . | . | TRBV10-3 | CAISESTPSTSTDTQYF | TGTGCCATCAGTGAGTCTACCCCTAGCACTAGCACAGATACGCAGTATTTT